Sequencing of this T cell receptor (beta chain) was carried out in a study of blood T cells in healthy people across ages. Sample-barcoded 5' priming and a J-beta primer mix drove a second PCR of 7 to 11 cycles. Unique molecular identifiers of 12 random nucleotides labeled each cDNA. TCRdb re-analysed the 5' RACE reads in MiXCR, keeping a single row per CDR3 protein. Of 580,000 or so distinct CDR3 sequences listed, less than 60% are singletons. The CDR3 runs 15 residues. The ends were cut back, 8 bases at V and 4 bases at J, with 17 bases in the middle. V gene TRBV12-3 or TRBV12-4 combines with J gene TRBJ1-4; a weak D match, TRBD1 (6 bases). Sequencing used blood. The TCR sequence derives from a man at least 80 years old in good health. The CDR3 DNA reads as TGTGCCAGCCGGTTATTGGACAGCCTTAATGAAAAACTGTTTTTT. Its translation: CASRLLDSLNEKLFF.